This entry lists 18 T cell receptor beta chains sequenced from one sample in a study of monozygotic twins with inflammatory bowel disease. TCRdb reprocessed the 5' RACE reads and stores each CDR3 protein as one record, lacking DNA. Its table lists around 370,000 distinct CDR3 sequences. Sequencing was performed on blood. The receptors were sampled from a human donor with ulcerative colitis or Crohn's disease, or a healthy co-twin of an affected twin (not recorded which).

This sequence joins TRBV18 and TRBJ1-5; there is no DNA to check the TCRdb D call of TRBD1. CDR1 is KGHSH, CDR2 LQKENI, per germline. CDR3 length: 16 residues. The CDR3 here is CASSPAGTPLGQPQHF. Using reference TRBV18 and TRBJ1-5 for the parts outside the CDR3, the full variable domain is NAGVMQNPRHLVRRRGQEARLRCSPMKGHSHVYWYRQLPEEGLKFMVYLQKENIIDESGMPKERFSAEFPKEGPSILRIQQVVRGDSAAYFCASSPAGTPLGQPQHFGDGTRLSIL.

This chain links TRBV7-2 with TRBJ2-7. The CDR3 has 11 residues. Germline V gene sequence: CDR1 SGHTA, CDR2 FQGNSA. This chain's CDR3 is CASSSTNEQYF.

The genes are TRBV20-1 and TRBJ1-2; TCRdb calls TRBD1, which cannot be checked without DNA. The CDR3 is 12 amino acids. The germline CDR1 and CDR2 sequences are DFQATT and SNEGSKA (reference sequence). CDR3 sequence: CSAAGDNYGYTF.

The chain carries TRBV19 and TRBJ2-7. The CDR3 runs 13 residues. Per germline, CDR1 LNHDA and CDR2 SQIVND (reference sequence). CDR3 protein: CASSTIDSYEQYF.

The CDR3 is CSKAGGPYNEQFF. The chain is built from TRBV20-1 and TRBJ2-1; TCRdb's D call, TRBD2, is unchecked because there is no DNA. CDR1 DFQATT and CDR2 SNEGSKA come from the germline V gene (reference sequence). There are 13 residues in the CDR3.

V is TRBV7-2 and J is TRBJ2-3; no DNA is available, so the TRBD2 call from TCRdb remains unchecked. CDR1 is SGHTA and CDR2 is FQGNSA in the germline V gene. The CDR3 is 14 residues long. This chain's CDR3 is CASSLSTRRDTQYF.

This chain uses TRBV4-1 with TRBJ2-1; absent DNA, TCRdb's TRBD2 call cannot be checked. The CDR3 is made up of 13 amino acids. Per germline, CDR1 MGHRA and CDR2 YSYEKL. The CDR3 loop reads CASSQDEGLVGFF.

The chain couples TRBV6-2 or TRBV6-3 to TRBJ1-5; TCRdb's D call, TRBD1, is unchecked because there is no DNA. This CDR3 has 15 residues. Germline V lookup: CDR1 MNHEY, CDR2 SVGEGT. CDR3 sequence: CASSYTAGFSQPQHF.

The rearrangement links TRBV15 to TRBJ2-1; TCRdb lists TRBD1, though no DNA is available to test this call. CDR1 and CDR2 (germline): LNHNV, YYDKDF (reference sequence). The CDR3 is 15 residues long. This CDR3 reads CATSRGDRPYNEQFF. Using reference TRBV15 and TRBJ2-1 for the parts outside the CDR3, the full variable domain is DAMVIQNPRYQVTQFGKPVTLSCSQTLNHNVMYWYQQKSSQAPKLLFHYYDKDFNNEADTPDNFQSRRPNTSFCFLDIRSPGLGDTAMYLCATSRGDRPYNEQFFGPGTRLTVL.

This chain links TRBV27 with TRBJ1-2. Germline assignment: CDR1 MNHEY and CDR2 SMNVEV (reference sequence). The CDR3 has 13 residues. The CDR3 loop reads CASSLDGSYGYTF.

The rearrangement joins TRBV3-1 to TRBJ2-1. The CDR3 loop spans 14 amino acids. Germline CDR1 is LGHDT and CDR2 is YNNKEL (reference sequence). CDR3 region: CASSQKSSYNEQFF.

The rearrangement uses TRBV18 and TRBJ2-7. Per germline, CDR1 KGHSH and CDR2 LQKENI. The CDR3 consists of 13 residues. The CDR3: CASSPRGEGEQYF.

The chain links TRBV19 to TRBJ2-5; the TCRdb call, TRBD1, lacks DNA for checking. The CDR3 covers 15 residues. CDR1 LNHDA and CDR2 SQIVND come from the germline V gene (reference sequence). CDR3 sequence reads: CASSIGGLGGETQYF. The full variable domain, with the rest looked up from reference TRBV19 and TRBJ2-5, is DGGITQSPKYLFRKEGQNVTLSCEQNLNHDAMYWYRQDPGQGLRLIYYSQIVNDFQKGDIAEGYSVSREKKESFPLTVTSAQKNPTAFYLCASSIGGLGGETQYFGPGTRLLVL.

The CDR3 region is CATGRQDQETQYF. This chain joins TRBV19 and TRBJ2-5. Germline V gives CDR1 LNHDA, CDR2 SQIVND (reference sequence). This CDR3 is built from 13 residues.

This chain connects TRBV11-2 to TRBJ1-2; TCRdb selects TRBD1, and the lack of DNA leaves this call unchecked. The CDR3 consists of 18 residues. Germline V gene data show CDR1 as SGHAT and CDR2 as FQNNGV. The CDR3 sequence: CASSLDFRWDRTNYGYTF.

The gene calls are TRBV19 and TRBJ2-1. Germline loops: CDR1 LNHDA, CDR2 SQIVND (reference sequence). The CDR3 covers 12 residues. The CDR3 region is CASGTNYNEQFF.

The chain employs TRBV20-1 and TRBJ1-5; TCRdb designates TRBD1, a call that cannot be tested without DNA. From germline, CDR1 is DFQATT and CDR2 SNEGSKA (reference sequence). CDR3 length: 17 residues. The CDR3 region is CSARDLGGTGQNQPQHF.

The V and J genes are TRBV20-1 and TRBJ1-5; no DNA is available, so the TRBD1 call from TCRdb remains unchecked. Germline V gives CDR1 DFQATT, CDR2 SNEGSKA (reference sequence). This CDR3 contains 14 residues. CDR3 sequence reads: CSARDRDSLGPQHF.